This T cell receptor beta chain is from a study of cytomegalovirus exposure and HLA in healthy donors. PCR primers comprised 60 Vbeta and 13 Jbeta primers. TCRdb keeps only in-frame clones here, not all; method: immunoSEQ multiplex PCR. The table records about 100,000 clones, approximately 72% of them present only once. General observations from the study: A list of about 160 TCR beta chains associated with cytomegalovirus was given.

Germline V gives CDR1 SEHNR, CDR2 FQNEAQ (reference sequence). This CDR3 spans 17 amino acids. Trimming removed 0 bases from V and 0 bases from J, with 11 bases in between. This clone has only a few counts. Antigen unknown. This TCR was recovered from a man aged 35 to 55 in good health and CMV-seropositive. The specimen sequenced was PBMCs. This chain joins TRBV7-9 and TRBJ1-4, with a weak D call TRBD1 (6 bases). Here the CDR3 reads CASSLADRTATNEKLFF. CDR3 nucleotide sequence: TGTGCCAGCAGCTTAGCCGACAGGACCGCAACTAATGAAAAACTGTTTTTT.